This T cell receptor beta chain was recovered during a study of T cells after yellow fever vaccination. Study as a whole: Libraries from low-cell-number fractions were prepared with the SMART-Seq v4 Ultra Low Input RNA kit.

TCRdb re-called the 5' RACE reads with MiXCR, one entry per CDR3 protein. This sample has some 600,000 distinct CDR3 sequences, with around 12% found just once. As for this clonotype: The antigen is not known.

With V trimmed by 6 bases and J by 8 bases, 10 bases remained unmatched. Germline assignment: CDR1 SNHLY and CDR2 FYNNEI. There are 14 residues in the CDR3. Study-wide points: Although the secondary response was weaker, it peaked faster, at day 5 versus 15. The study noted that FACS-sorted repertoires could contain abundant clonotypes contaminating from the bulk population. CD4 and CD8 compartments shared a small share of clonotypes, likely from convergent recombination.

J is TRBJ2-1 and V is TRBV2; TRBD2 matches 7 bases. The sequence was collected from a man younger than 45 who received the YFV17D yellow fever vaccine. The material sequenced was PBMCs, taken on the day of the yellow fever booster vaccination. CDR3 in DNA: TGTGCCAGCAGGGTACCGGGAGGAAGGCATGAGCAGTTCTTC. Amino acids: CASRVPGGRHEQFF. The full variable domain, rest sourced from reference TRBV2 and TRBJ2-1, is EPEVTQTPSHQVTQMGQEVILRCVPISNHLYFYWYRQILGQKVEFLVSFYNNEISEKSEIFDDQFSVERPDGSNFTLKIRSTKLEDSAMYFCASRVPGGRHEQFFGPGTRLTVL.